The clone carrying this T cell receptor beta chain was detected many times. The record originates from a study of Graves' ophthalmopathy and Graves' hyperthyroidism. For repertoire sequencing, the TCR beta CDR3 regions were amplified from RNA transcripts. RT-PCR with HTBI primers came first, then second-round multiplex PCR. Each CDR3 protein gets one entry after TCRdb re-called the multiplex PCR reads with MiXCR. This table holds 620,000 or so distinct CDR3 sequences, approximately 21% found once. The CDR3 runs to 15 residues. The junction had 7 bases not matched to a gene; V was cut back by 0 bases and J by 5 bases. Per germline, CDR1 SGHTA and CDR2 FQGNSA.

Sequenced sample: peripheral blood. The chain is built from TRBV7-2 and TRBJ2-7; 7 positions match TRBD2. The origin of this receptor is a woman aged 18-29 years with stable Graves' hyperthyroidism. Some clones in this sample may be carry-over from other donors' samples. Here the CDR3 reads CASSLAAGEVNEQYF. CDR3 nucleotides: TGTGCCAGCAGCTTAGCGGCGGGAGAGGTAAACGAGCAGTACTTC.